These 2 T cell receptor beta chains came from one sample sequenced in a study of T cells after yellow fever vaccination. Each CDR3 protein is one row after TCRdb ran MiXCR on the 5' RACE reads. The profile covers 450,000 to 650,000 distinct CDR3 sequences, with 20% to 25% appearing a single time and roughly a sixth taken by the ten largest. Specimen: PBMCs, collected approximately 20 days after the first yellow fever vaccination. These receptors came from a man aged 18 to 30 who received the YFV17D yellow fever vaccine.

This chain joins TRBV20-1 and TRBJ1-2; D is undetermined. The CDR3 extends over 17 amino acids. V was clipped by 0 bases and J by 6 bases, with 23 bases between them. Germline V gene data show CDR1 as DFQATT and CDR2 as SNEGSKA (reference sequence). The DNA for the CDR3 is TGCAGTGCTAGAGATGAGGATAGGGTAAGGGTGGGTGATGGCTACACCTTC. It codes for CSARDEDRVRVGDGYTF.

The chain carries TRBV5-1 and TRBJ1-5, with D unclear. There are 15 residues in the CDR3. V was trimmed by 0 bases and J by 5 bases, leaving 12 bases between them. Germline V gene data show CDR1 as SGHRS and CDR2 as YFSETQ. The CDR3: CASSLAGQDHQPQHF. DNA for the CDR3: TGCGCCAGCAGCTTGGCCGGGCAAGACCATCAGCCCCAGCATTTT.